This TCR beta chain was obtained from a study of T cell repertoires in cytomegalovirus infection. This CDR3 comprises 17 residues. The germline CDR1 and CDR2 sequences are SGHTA and FQGNSA. The V gene end was trimmed by 5 bases and the J gene end by 8 bases; junction bases not matched to a gene: 20. Many counts were recorded for this clonotype. Its specificity is unknown. TCRdb re-called the reads with MiXCR, one entry per CDR3 protein. The top ten hold around a sixth of the sample, which has 550,000 to 850,000 distinct CDR3 sequences, around 35% seen once. This receptor was obtained from a human donor in good health (CMV status not recorded). Some clones in this sample may be carry-over from other donors' samples. The rearrangement joins TRBV7-2 to TRBJ1-2, with TRBD1 matching over 7 bases. Source: cultured PBMCs, taken from culture after CMV antigen stimulation. CDR3 nucleotide sequence: TGTGCCAGCAGCCCAACGACGGGACAGAGCCAACTATACGGCTACACCTTC. Translation: CASSPTTGQSQLYGYTF.